What follows describes a single T cell receptor (beta chain). This record comes from a study of blood T cell repertoires in COVID-19. Overall study: Material from acute and convalescent COVID-19 was sourced from the United States, Italy and Spain. Sources were T cells, B-cell-depleted T cells, or PBMCs; the material itself was cDNA or gDNA.

CDR1 is LNHNV, CDR2 YYDKDF, per germline (reference sequence). J was trimmed by 7 bases and V by 0 bases; bases with no gene match: 3. The CDR3 is made up of 14 amino acids. Seattle patients were enrolled during active infection and followed longitudinally. Original processing methods: Counts of nucleated cells, estimated from reference gene primer amplification, were obtained. The table came from immunoSEQ multiplex PCR; TCRdb's copy has only in-frame clones and leaves some out. That table is the source of V, J and clone size, and D and trimming were worked out from the DNA. This table holds 70,000 or so clones, approximately 73% found once.

The specimen was peripheral blood. The clonotype was recovered from a man between 60 and 70 years old with COVID-19, enrolled during active disease. This rearrangement joins TRBV15 to TRBJ2-1; 7 bases are a match to TRBD2. The CDR3: CATSRDAGRNEQFF. The DNA for the CDR3 is TGTGCCACCAGCAGAGATGCCGGGAGGAATGAGCAGTTCTTC.